This TCR beta chain stems from a study of CD8 T cells in ankylosing spondylitis. About this clonotype itself: What it binds is not known.

By quantitative 5'-RACE with molecular barcodes, the TCR beta libraries were made. TCRdb recomputed calls from the 5' RACE reads with MiXCR, one row per CDR3 protein. The profile shows roughly 300,000 distinct CDR3 sequences, 6.5% to 10% of them singletons. Study conclusions and caveats: Apparently characteristic of ankylosing spondylitis blood was a TCR beta motif (roughly eight highly homologous variants). Matched synovial fluid from ankylosing spondylitis patients was reported to be enriched for disease-linked clones.

Sequencing input: blood, either unsorted or a sorted T cell fraction (not recorded which). The sequence was obtained from a male donor with ankylosing spondylitis.

The CDR3 coding sequence is TGTGCCACCAGTGATGTTGTGAGCTCCTACAATGAGCAGTTCTTC. The encoded protein is CATSDVVSSYNEQFF. This sequence joins TRBV24-1 and TRBJ2-1, with D uncertain. V was shortened by 3 bases and J by 0 bases, with 8 bases between the two germline ends. Germline V gene data show CDR1 as KGHDR and CDR2 as SFDVKD. CDR3 length equals 15 residues.